A selection of T cell receptor beta chains follows, all from one sample in a study of ipilimumab plus nivolumab after autologous stem cell transplantation. The protocol was immunoSEQ multiplex PCR, while the TCRdb copy is restricted to in-frame clones and leaves out a portion. The sample holds around 21,000 clones; about 80% are singletons and the top ten take more than 15%. The input for sequencing was PBMCs, taken in a trial of ipilimumab plus nivolumab as post-transplant consolidation. The receptor source for this set is a male donor with diffuse large B-cell lymphoma. The CDR3 runs from the conserved cysteine through the conserved F or W. A D gene is named only where the DNA matches it firmly. Size is omitted from some rows. Given values are once, few, many or a class for expanded clones.

clone_size j_call d_call v_call cdr3_aa cdr3_nt
. TRBJ1-1 . TRBV18 CASSKPSNTEAFF TGTGCCAGCTCAAAGCCGTCGAACACTGAAGCTTTCTTT
. TRBJ1-5 . TRBV28 CASSLNPSNQPQHF TGTGCCAGCAGTTTAAATCCTAGCAATCAGCCCCAGCATTTT
. TRBJ1-3 . TRBV6-6 CASSPNRFSGNTIYF TGTGCCAGCAGCCCAAACAGGTTCTCTGGAAACACCATATATTTT
. TRBJ2-7 TRBD2 TRBV7-2 CASRPQGLAGYEQYF TGTGCCAGCAGACCTCAAGGGCTAGCGGGTTACGAGCAGTACTTC
. TRBJ2-3 TRBD2 TRBV9 CASSVRGTSGGGTDTQYF TGTGCCAGCAGCGTCCGAGGGACTAGCGGGGGAGGGACAGATACGCAGTATTTT
few TRBJ2-3 . TRBV19 CASSIKAGTSTDTQYF TGTGCCAGTAGTATTAAGGCGGGAACTAGCACAGATACGCAGTATTTT
few TRBJ2-6 TRBD1 TRBV28 CASSRVGTGGFSNSGANVLTF TGTGCCAGCAGCCGAGTTGGGACAGGAGGTTTTTCTAACTCTGGGGCCAACGTCCTGACTTTC
. TRBJ2-5 TRBD2 TRBV7-2 CASSFIPGLAGQETQYF TGTGCCAGCAGTTTTATTCCGGGACTAGCGGGGCAAGAGACCCAGTACTTC
once TRBJ2-3 . TRBV11-2 CASSRSWDTQYF TGTGCCAGCAGCCGGAGCTGGGATACGCAGTATTTT
. TRBJ2-7 . TRBV27 CASSLSQAYEQYF TGTGCCAGCAGTTTATCACAGGCCTACGAGCAGTACTTC
. TRBJ1-2 . TRBV6-6 CASSRLQLYGYTF TGTGCCAGCAGCCGTCTACAGCTCTATGGCTACACCTTC
. TRBJ1-2 . TRBV29-1 CSVEGGEQDGNYGYTF TGCAGCGTTGAAGGGGGGGAACAGGATGGGAACTATGGCTACACCTTC
few TRBJ1-5 TRBD1 TRBV18 CASSPPAGQGGNQPQHF TGTGCCAGCTCACCACCGGCGGGACAGGGTGGCAATCAGCCCCAGCATTTT
. TRBJ1-5 . TRBV6-6 CASSYSTWGNQPQHF TGTGCCAGCAGTTACTCTACGTGGGGCAATCAGCCCCAGCATTTT
. TRBJ1-4 . TRBV29-1 CSVAGVTNEKLFF TGCAGCGTTGCTGGGGTTACTAATGAAAAACTGTTTTTT
. TRBJ1-6 . TRBV11-2 CASSLDSNSPLHF TGTGCCAGCAGCTTAGACAGTAATTCACCCCTCCACTTT
once TRBJ2-7 TRBD2 TRBV6-5 CASSYGTKEGYEQYF TGTGCCAGCAGTTACGGGACTAAAGAGGGCTACGAGCAGTACTTC
. TRBJ2-5 TRBD2 TRBV18 CASSPFAGTSGGASETQYF TGTGCCAGCTCACCCTTCGCTGGGACTAGCGGGGGGGCATCGGAGACCCAGTACTTC
. TRBJ2-1 TRBD1 TRBV5-1 CASSPEGTGTNEQFF TGCGCCAGCAGCCCCGAGGGGACAGGGACCAATGAGCAGTTCTTC
. TRBJ2-2 . TRBV6-8 CASSQSRWGTGELFF TGTGCCAGCAGCCAATCAAGGTGGGGCACCGGGGAGCTGTTTTTT
once TRBJ1-5 . TRBV28 CATQSWGQIIFGNQPQHF TGTGCCACCCAGTCCTGGGGGCAGATTATATTTGGGAATCAGCCCCAGCATTTT
few TRBJ2-2 TRBD1 TRBV5-1 CASSFLQGAKGELFF TGCGCCAGCAGCTTTTTACAGGGGGCTAAAGGGGAGCTGTTTTTT
. TRBJ2-2 TRBD2 TRBV4-3 CASSQGTSVGELFF TGCGCCAGCAGCCAAGGGACTAGCGTCGGGGAGCTGTTTTTT
. TRBJ2-1 TRBD2 TRBV5-1 CASSLDVTSGTEQFF TGCGCCAGCAGCTTGGACGTGACTAGCGGGACGGAGCAGTTCTTC
. TRBJ2-3 TRBD2 TRBV6-1 CASSYSGVTDTQYF TGTGCCAGCAGTTATAGCGGGGTCACAGATACGCAGTATTTT
once TRBJ1-5 TRBD1 TRBV4-1 CASSLSGTGISSRQPQHF TGCGCCAGCAGCCTGTCCGGGACAGGGATTTCCTCTAGGCAGCCCCAGCATTTT
. TRBJ2-4 TRBD1 TRBV4-1 CASSQAGQGNIQYF TGCGCCAGCAGCCAAGCTGGACAGGGAAACATTCAGTACTTC
. TRBJ2-2 . TRBV4-2 CASSQEFNTGELFF TGTGCCAGCAGCCAAGAGTTTAACACCGGGGAGCTGTTTTTT
few TRBJ1-1 . TRBV7-9 CASSLDPGSGEAFF TGTGCCAGCAGCTTGGATCCTGGGTCTGGTGAAGCTTTCTTT
. TRBJ1-2 . TRBV5-6 CASSLDRAYGYTF TGTGCCAGCAGCTTGGACAGGGCCTATGGCTACACCTTC
. TRBJ1-6 . TRBV28 CASSLLSEYNSPLHF TGTGCCAGCAGTTTACTTTCAGAATATAATTCACCCCTCCACTTT
few TRBJ1-5 . TRBV15 CATSRGSAGNQPQHF TGTGCCACCAGCAGGGGTTCCGCTGGCAATCAGCCCCAGCATTTT
. TRBJ2-1 . TRBV9 CASSVGQGVALYNEQFF TGTGCCAGCAGCGTAGGGCAGGGTGTTGCCCTTTACAATGAGCAGTTCTTC
once TRBJ1-1 TRBD1 TRBV2 CASSETGFAEAFF TGTGCCAGCAGTGAGACAGGGTTCGCTGAAGCTTTCTTT
few TRBJ2-5 TRBD2 TRBV2 CASSDVSGGGGTQYF TGTGCCAGCAGTGATGTTAGCGGGGGCGGGGGGACCCAGTACTTC
. TRBJ2-2 TRBD2 TRBV5-1 CASSLLAGGLAGELFF TGCGCCAGCAGCTTATTAGCGGGGGGATTGGCCGGGGAGCTGTTTTTT
. TRBJ2-3 TRBD1 TRBV10-3 CAISESGRQGASTDTQYF TGTGCCATCAGTGAGTCAGGGAGACAGGGGGCAAGTACAGATACGCAGTATTTT
. TRBJ2-5 . TRBV5-1 CASSLSLGAFDETQYF TGCGCCAGCAGCTTGTCCCTCGGGGCTTTCGACGAGACCCAGTACTTC
. TRBJ1-5 . TRBV28 CASSLVGSSNQPQHF TGTGCCAGCAGCCTCGTAGGCAGTAGCAATCAGCCCCAGCATTTT
. TRBJ2-1 . TRBV6-6 CASRRRGSLNYNEQFF TGTGCCAGCAGACGACGGGGGTCATTAAACTACAATGAGCAGTTCTTC
. TRBJ2-5 TRBD2 TRBV19 CASSGRLAGGGETQYF TGTGCCAGTAGCGGACGACTAGCGGGGGGAGGAGAGACCCAGTACTTC
. TRBJ2-1 . TRBV6-5 CASQKGGWGEQFF TGTGCCTCCCAGAAGGGGGGATGGGGTGAGCAGTTCTTC
. TRBJ1-3 TRBD1 TRBV4-3 CASSLTGTGNTIYF TGCGCCAGCAGCCTGACAGGGACCGGAAACACCATATATTTT
few TRBJ2-7 . TRBV4-2 CASSYEHYEQYF TGTGCCAGCAGCTACGAACACTACGAGCAGTACTTC
. TRBJ2-7 . TRBV6-1 CASSEAQDSTYEQYF TGTGCCAGCAGTGAAGCGCAGGACAGCACCTACGAGCAGTACTTC
once TRBJ1-6 . TRBV7-2 CASSLGVGNSPLHF TGTGCCAGCAGCTTAGGTGTGGGGAATTCACCCCTCCACTTT
few TRBJ1-2 TRBD1 TRBV11-1 CASSRSSNRGGYTF TGTGCCAGCAGCAGAAGCTCAAACAGGGGTGGCTACACCTTC
. TRBJ2-7 . TRBV11-2 CASSLEVMGGTYEQYF TGTGCCAGCAGCTTAGAGGTAATGGGAGGAACCTACGAGCAGTACTTC
. TRBJ2-2 TRBD2 TRBV15 CATSRDGGGTGELFF TGTGCCACCAGCAGAGATGGCGGGGGCACCGGGGAGCTGTTTTTT
. TRBJ2-1 . TRBV27 CASSLGREFKQFF TGTGCCAGCAGTTTGGGCAGGGAATTTAAGCAGTTCTTC
. TRBJ1-5 . TRBV6-1 CASSEISFNQPQHF TGTGCCAGCAGTGAGATTTCCTTTAATCAGCCCCAGCATTTT
. TRBJ1-1 . TRBV11-3 CASSLQIINTEAFF TGTGCCAGCAGCTTACAGATTATTAACACTGAAGCTTTCTTT
. TRBJ2-7 TRBD1 TRBV10-3 CAIRGQSPYEQYF TGTGCCATCAGGGGACAGAGTCCCTACGAGCAGTACTTC
. TRBJ2-7 TRBD1 TRBV7-8 CASSRPTGKAYEQYF TGTGCCAGCAGCCGGCCGACAGGGAAGGCCTACGAGCAGTACTTC
. TRBJ1-5 . TRBV11-2 CASSLLGGQPQHF TGTGCCAGCAGCTTACTTGGGGGTCAGCCCCAGCATTTT
. TRBJ2-1 TRBD2 TRBV5-4 CASSYRAGGNNEQFF TGTGCCAGCAGCTATCGGGCGGGGGGCAACAATGAGCAGTTCTTC
. TRBJ2-7 . TRBV4-1 CASSQDRDVSYEQYF TGCGCCAGCAGCCAAGACCGGGACGTCTCCTACGAGCAGTACTTC
. TRBJ2-7 TRBD2 TRBV15 CAASRTSGTISYEQYF TGTGCCGCCAGCAGAACCTCCGGGACTATCTCCTACGAGCAGTACTTC
. TRBJ2-7 TRBD2 TRBV18 CASSPRASGDEQYF TGTGCCAGCTCACCAAGGGCCAGCGGGGACGAGCAGTACTTC